This T cell receptor beta chain emerged from a study of T-cell reconstitution after alpha-beta-depleted transplantation in children. This clonotype was seen repeatedly, ten times or more. Its specificity is unknown. Using unique molecular identifiers, the investigators prepared the TCRbeta library. One entry per CDR3 protein, called by TCRdb with MiXCR from the PCR reads. The sample holds approximately 190,000 distinct CDR3 sequences; 7.5% to 9.5% are singletons and the top ten take about 40%. Broader study findings: The study reportedly traced alpha-beta T cells about two months after transplant to several hundred expanded graft clones. Surviving recipient T cells and intrathymic progenitors accounted for some patients' high TCRbeta diversity at day 60.

The V and J ends lost 8 bases and 4 bases respectively, with 13 bases between them. Germline loops: CDR1 SQVTM, CDR2 ANQGSEA. This CDR3 has 12 residues. The chain uses TRBV29-1 and TRBJ2-3; no reliable D call. Sample: PBMCs, mostly from graft donor cells, taken 360 days after TCRalphabeta/CD19-depleted stem cell transplant. The TCR comes from a male patient under 10 years old who had a stem cell transplant for acute myeloid leukemia, so the T cells may come from the graft donor. CDR3 sequence: CSSRVLPDTQYF. CDR3 sequence (DNA): TGCAGCTCTCGGGTCCTGCCAGATACGCAGTATTTT.